The source of this TCR beta chain is a study of Graves' ophthalmopathy and Graves' hyperthyroidism. Germline CDR1 SSHAT, CDR2 FNYEAQ (reference sequence). The CDR3 is 13 residues long. V lost 5 bases, J lost 7 bases, and 12 bases lay in between. RNA transcripts were the source from which TCR beta CDR3 regions were amplified. The authors performed first-round RT-PCR with HTBI primers and then a second-round multiplex PCR. One entry per CDR3 protein, called by TCRdb with MiXCR from the multiplex PCR reads. The sample carries 650,000 to 900,000 distinct CDR3 sequences, 35% to 50% recorded once. This clonotype was observed at least ten times.

Sequenced sample: peripheral blood. The chain recombines TRBV7-7 with TRBJ1-5; D remains ambiguous. This TCR was recovered from an adult man with Graves' ophthalmopathy. The CDR3 reads CASSPERGQPQHF. DNA of the CDR3: TGTGCCAGCAGCCCAGAGCGGGGACAGCCCCAGCATTTT.